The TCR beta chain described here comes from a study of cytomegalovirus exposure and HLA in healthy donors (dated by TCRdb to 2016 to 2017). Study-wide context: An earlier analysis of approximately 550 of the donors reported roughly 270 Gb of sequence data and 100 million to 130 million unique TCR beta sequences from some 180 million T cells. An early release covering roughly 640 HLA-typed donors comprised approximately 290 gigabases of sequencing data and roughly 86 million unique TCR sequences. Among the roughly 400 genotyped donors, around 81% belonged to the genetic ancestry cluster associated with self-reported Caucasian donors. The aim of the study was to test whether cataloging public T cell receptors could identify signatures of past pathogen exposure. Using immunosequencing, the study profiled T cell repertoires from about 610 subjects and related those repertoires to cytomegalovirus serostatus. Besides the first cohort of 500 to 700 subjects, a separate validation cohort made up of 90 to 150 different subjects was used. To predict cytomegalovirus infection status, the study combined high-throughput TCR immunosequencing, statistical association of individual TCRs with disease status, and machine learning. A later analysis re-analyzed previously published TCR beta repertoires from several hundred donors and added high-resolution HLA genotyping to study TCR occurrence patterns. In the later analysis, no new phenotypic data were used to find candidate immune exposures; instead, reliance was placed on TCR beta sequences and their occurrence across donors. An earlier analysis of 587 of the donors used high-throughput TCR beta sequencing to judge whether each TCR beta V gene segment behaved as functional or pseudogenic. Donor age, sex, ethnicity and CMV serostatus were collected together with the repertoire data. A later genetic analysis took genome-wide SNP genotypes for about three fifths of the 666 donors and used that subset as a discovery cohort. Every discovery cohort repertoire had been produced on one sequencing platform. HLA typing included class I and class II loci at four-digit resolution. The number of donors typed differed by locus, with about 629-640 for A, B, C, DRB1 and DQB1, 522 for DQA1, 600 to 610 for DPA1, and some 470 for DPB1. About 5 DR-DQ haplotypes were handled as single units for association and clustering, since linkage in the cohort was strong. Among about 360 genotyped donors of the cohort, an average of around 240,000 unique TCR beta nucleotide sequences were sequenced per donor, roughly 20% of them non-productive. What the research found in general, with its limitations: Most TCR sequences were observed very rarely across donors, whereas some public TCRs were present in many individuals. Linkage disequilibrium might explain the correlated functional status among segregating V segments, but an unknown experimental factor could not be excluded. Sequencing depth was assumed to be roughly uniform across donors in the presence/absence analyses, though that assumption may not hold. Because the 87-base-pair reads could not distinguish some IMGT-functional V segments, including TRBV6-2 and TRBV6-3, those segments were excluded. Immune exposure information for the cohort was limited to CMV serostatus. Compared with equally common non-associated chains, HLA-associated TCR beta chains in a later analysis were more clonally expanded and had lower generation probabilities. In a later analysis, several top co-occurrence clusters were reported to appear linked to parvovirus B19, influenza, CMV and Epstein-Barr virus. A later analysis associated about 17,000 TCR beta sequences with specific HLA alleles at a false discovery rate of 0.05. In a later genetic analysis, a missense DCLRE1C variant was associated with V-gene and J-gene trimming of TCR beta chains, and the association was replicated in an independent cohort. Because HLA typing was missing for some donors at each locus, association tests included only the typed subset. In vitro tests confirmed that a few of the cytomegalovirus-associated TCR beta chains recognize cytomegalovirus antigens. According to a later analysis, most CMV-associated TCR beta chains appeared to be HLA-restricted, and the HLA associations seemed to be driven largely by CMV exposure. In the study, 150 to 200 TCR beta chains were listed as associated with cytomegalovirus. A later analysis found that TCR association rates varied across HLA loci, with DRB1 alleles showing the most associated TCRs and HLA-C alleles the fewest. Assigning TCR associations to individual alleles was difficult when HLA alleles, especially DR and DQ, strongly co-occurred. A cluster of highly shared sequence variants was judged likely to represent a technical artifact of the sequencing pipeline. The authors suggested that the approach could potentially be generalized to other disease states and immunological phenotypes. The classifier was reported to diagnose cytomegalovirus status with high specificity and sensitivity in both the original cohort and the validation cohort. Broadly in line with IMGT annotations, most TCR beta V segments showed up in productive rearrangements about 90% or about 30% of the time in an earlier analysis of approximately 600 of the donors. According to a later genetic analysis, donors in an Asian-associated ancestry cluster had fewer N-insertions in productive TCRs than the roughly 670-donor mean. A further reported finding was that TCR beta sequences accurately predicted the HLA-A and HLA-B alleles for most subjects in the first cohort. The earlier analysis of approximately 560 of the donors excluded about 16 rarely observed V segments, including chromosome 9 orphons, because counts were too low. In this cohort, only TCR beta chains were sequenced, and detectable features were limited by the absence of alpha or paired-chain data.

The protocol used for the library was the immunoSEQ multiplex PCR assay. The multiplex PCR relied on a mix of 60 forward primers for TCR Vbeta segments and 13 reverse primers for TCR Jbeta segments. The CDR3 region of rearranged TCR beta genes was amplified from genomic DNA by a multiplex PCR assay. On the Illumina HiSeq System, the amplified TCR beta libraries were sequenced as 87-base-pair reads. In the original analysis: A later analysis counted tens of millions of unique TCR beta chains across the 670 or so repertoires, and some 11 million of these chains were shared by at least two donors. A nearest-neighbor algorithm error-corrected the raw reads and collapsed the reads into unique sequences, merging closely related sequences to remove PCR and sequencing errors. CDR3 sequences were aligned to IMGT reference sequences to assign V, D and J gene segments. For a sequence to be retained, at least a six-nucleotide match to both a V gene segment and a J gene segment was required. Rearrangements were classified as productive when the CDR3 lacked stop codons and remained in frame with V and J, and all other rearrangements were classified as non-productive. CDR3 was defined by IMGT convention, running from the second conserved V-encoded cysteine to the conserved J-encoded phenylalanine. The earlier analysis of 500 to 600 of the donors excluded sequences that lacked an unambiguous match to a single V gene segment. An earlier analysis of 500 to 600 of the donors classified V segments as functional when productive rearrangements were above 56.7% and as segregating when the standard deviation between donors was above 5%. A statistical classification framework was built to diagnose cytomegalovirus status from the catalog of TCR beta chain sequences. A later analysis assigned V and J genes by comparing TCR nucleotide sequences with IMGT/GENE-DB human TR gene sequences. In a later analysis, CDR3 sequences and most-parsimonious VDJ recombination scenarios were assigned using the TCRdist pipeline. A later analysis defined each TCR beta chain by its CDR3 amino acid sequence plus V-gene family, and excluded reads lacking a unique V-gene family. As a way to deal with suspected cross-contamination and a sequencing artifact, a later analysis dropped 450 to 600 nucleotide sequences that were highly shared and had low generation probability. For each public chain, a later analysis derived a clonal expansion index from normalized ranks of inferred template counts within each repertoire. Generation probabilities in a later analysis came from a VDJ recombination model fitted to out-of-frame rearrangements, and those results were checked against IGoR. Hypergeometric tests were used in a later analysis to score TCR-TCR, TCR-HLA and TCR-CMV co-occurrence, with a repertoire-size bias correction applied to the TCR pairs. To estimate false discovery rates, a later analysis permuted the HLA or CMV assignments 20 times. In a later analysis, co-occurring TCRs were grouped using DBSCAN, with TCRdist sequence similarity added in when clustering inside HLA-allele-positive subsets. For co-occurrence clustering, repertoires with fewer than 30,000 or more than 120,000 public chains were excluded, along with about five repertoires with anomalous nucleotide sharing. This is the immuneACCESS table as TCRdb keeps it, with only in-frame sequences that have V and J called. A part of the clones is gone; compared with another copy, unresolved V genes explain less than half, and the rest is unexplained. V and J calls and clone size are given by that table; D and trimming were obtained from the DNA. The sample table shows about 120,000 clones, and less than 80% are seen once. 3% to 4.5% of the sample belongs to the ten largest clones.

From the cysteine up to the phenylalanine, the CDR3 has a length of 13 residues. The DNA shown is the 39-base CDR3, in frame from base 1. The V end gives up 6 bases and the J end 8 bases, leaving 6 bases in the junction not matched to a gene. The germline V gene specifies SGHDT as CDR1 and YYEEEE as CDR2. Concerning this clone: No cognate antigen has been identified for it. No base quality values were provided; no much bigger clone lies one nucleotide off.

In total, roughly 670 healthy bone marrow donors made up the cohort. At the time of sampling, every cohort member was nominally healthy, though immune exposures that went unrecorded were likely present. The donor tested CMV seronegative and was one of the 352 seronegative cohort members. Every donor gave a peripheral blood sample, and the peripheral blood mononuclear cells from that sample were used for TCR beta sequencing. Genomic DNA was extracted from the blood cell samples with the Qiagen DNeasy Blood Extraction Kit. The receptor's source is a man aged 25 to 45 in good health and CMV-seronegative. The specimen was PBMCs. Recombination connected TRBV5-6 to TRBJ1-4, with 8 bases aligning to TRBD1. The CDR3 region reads CASTGQGHEKLFF. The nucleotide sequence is TGTGCCAGCACCGGACAGGGCCACGAAAAACTGTTTTTT.